This paragraph covers one T cell receptor beta chain sequence. The data stem from a study of blood T cell repertoires in COVID-19. The overall study: Specimens from acute and convalescent COVID-19 originated in the United States, Italy and Spain. From T cells, B-cell-depleted T cells, or PBMCs came the material, which was cDNA or gDNA.

Original methodology: Nucleated cell number was recorded as an estimate derived from reference gene primer amplification. The repertoire was sequenced with immunoSEQ multiplex PCR; TCRdb's copy has only in-frame clones and lacks some. V, J and clone size were drawn from that table, and D and trimming were deduced from the DNA. This table has around 57,000 clones, 75% to 90% appearing once. This CDR3 is built from 14 residues. The germline V and J ends were trimmed by 2 bases and 5 bases, with 10 bases remaining between them. Sample: peripheral blood. The sequence derives from a human donor with active COVID-19. The donor label of this sample is uncertain. The chain combines TRBV5-3 with TRBJ1-4, with D possibly TRBD1 on 6 matching bases. TRBV5-3 is filed as an ORF, its function uncertain. DNA for the CDR3: TGTGCCAGAAGCTTAGGACAGTACAATGAAAAACTGTTTTTT. Amino acid sequence: CARSLGQYNEKLFF.